One and the same sample provided the 14 T cell receptor beta chains below, sequenced in a study of blood T cell repertoires in COVID-19. Measured with immunoSEQ multiplex PCR; TCRdb has only the in-frame clones, and not every one. The table lists around 110,000 clones, 88% of them singletons, with approximately 6.8% in the top ten. Sequences were obtained from peripheral blood. These receptors all come from a man aged 50-60 years with active or convalescent COVID-19.

This chain connects TRBV5-1 to TRBJ2-7; 11 nucleotides line up with TRBD2. Germline CDR1 and CDR2: SGHRS and YFSETQ. V gave up 0 bases and J gave up 4 bases; unmatched junction bases: 9. The CDR3 covers 17 residues. CDR3 DNA: TGCGCCAGCAGCTTGGATGAACTAGCGGGAGTTTGGTACGAGCAGTACTTC. Translating gives CASSLDELAGVWYEQYF.

The genes are TRBV2 and TRBJ2-7, with D tentatively TRBD1 (5 bases). Germline CDR1 and CDR2: SNHLY and FYNNEI. The CDR3 is made up of 12 amino acids. Trimming took off 4 bases at V and 4 bases at J, with 8 bases between the two ends. This CDR3 reads CASSGTGYEQYF. The DNA of the CDR3 is TGTGCCAGCAGTGGAACAGGTTACGAGCAGTACTTC.

This rearrangement joins TRBV6-6 to TRBJ1-5; 8 bases map to TRBD1. The trim removed 8 bases at V and 6 bases at J, leaving 6 bases unmatched. This CDR3 is 13 amino acids long. The V gene's germline CDR1 is MNHNY and CDR2 SVGAGI (reference sequence). The CDR3 here is CASQGQGTQPQHF. CDR3 bases: TGTGCCAGCCAAGGACAGGGTACTCAGCCCCAGCATTTT.

This clone was counted a few times. The CDR3, as DNA: TGTGCCATCAGTGGACGGGGAGGCACTGAAGCTTTCTTT. As protein: CAISGRGGTEAFF. This chain connects TRBV10-3 to TRBJ1-1; D unresolved. V lost 4 bases, J lost 4 bases, and 10 bases lay in between. This CDR3 is 13 amino acids long. Germline V gene data show CDR1 as ENHRY and CDR2 as SYGVKD.

The chain employs TRBV28 and TRBJ1-2, with D possibly being TRBD1 (5 bases). The CDR3 is 15 amino acids. V was clipped by 1 base and J by 8 bases, with 17 bases between them. The V gene's germline CDR1 is MDHEN and CDR2 SYDVKM. CDR3 nucleotide sequence: TGTGCCAGCAGTTTATCAGGGCTAAGGGTTGAGGGCTACACCTTC. Protein product: CASSLSGLRVEGYTF.

V gene TRBV28 combines with J gene TRBJ2-3, with a tentative D call TRBD2 (7 bases). CDR3 length: 15 residues. From germline, CDR1 is MDHEN and CDR2 SYDVKM. Trimming removed 4 bases at V and 4 bases at J, with 15 bases between. The CDR3 reads CASSSPGGSADTQYF. CDR3 DNA: TGTGCCAGCAGTTCTCCGGGGGGCAGCGCAGATACGCAGTATTTT.

The chain employs TRBV28 and TRBJ1-3; D gene unclear. With 6 bases removed from V and 0 bases from J, the gap between germline ends came to 12 bases. Germline loops: CDR1 MDHEN, CDR2 SYDVKM. This CDR3 comprises 15 residues. The CDR3 sequence is CASSLEEDSGNTIYF. CDR3 nucleotides: TGTGCCAGCAGCCTTGAGGAGGACTCTGGAAACACCATATATTTT.

This sequence joins TRBV6-5 and TRBJ2-7; 8 nucleotides agree with TRBD2. The V gene end was trimmed by 10 bases and the J gene end by 0 bases; junction bases not matched to a gene: 8. This CDR3 contains 14 residues. Per germline, CDR1 MNHEY and CDR2 SVGAGI. The DNA of the CDR3 is TGTGCCACCAAGGGACTAGGCATCTCCTACGAGCAGTACTTC. This encodes CATKGLGISYEQYF.

The chain uses TRBV24-1 and TRBJ2-7; D gene uncertain. V was shortened by 0 bases and J by 2 bases, with 10 bases between the two germline ends. There are 15 residues in the CDR3. Germline-derived CDR1 and CDR2 are KGHDR and SFDVKD. The CDR3 DNA follows: TGTGCCACCAGTGATTTGTTGAGGTTAACCTACGAGCAGTACTTC. It encodes CATSDLLRLTYEQYF.

This sequence joins TRBV5-1 and TRBJ2-7; perhaps TRBD2 as D (6 bases). V was trimmed by 1 base and J by 2 bases, leaving 13 bases between them. CDR1 and CDR2 (germline): SGHRS, YFSETQ. This CDR3 is 15 amino acids long. The CDR3 DNA reads TGCGCCAGCAGCTTGTCACGGGCGGGACCCTACGAGCAGTACTTC. Protein sequence: CASSLSRAGPYEQYF.

The J gene is TRBJ2-1, the V gene TRBV28; TRBD2 matches at 10 bases. There are 15 residues in the CDR3. With 7 bases clipped from V and 9 bases from J, the junction kept 12 bases outside the gene matches. Germline CDR1 reads MDHEN; CDR2 reads SYDVKM. CDR3 DNA sequence: TGTGCCAGCATCGCTAGCGGGAGAATTTTTCGTGAGCAGTTCTTC. Residues: CASIASGRIFREQFF.

This clone was seen a single time. The chain is built from TRBV2 and TRBJ2-2; TRBD2 matches 11 bases. Trimming took 6 bases from V and 2 from J; bases not matched to a gene: 5. The V gene's germline CDR1 is SNHLY and CDR2 FYNNEI. The CDR3 extends over 16 amino acids. The CDR3 nucleotides are TGTGCCAGCAGGAGGGGACTAGCGGCAAACACCGGGGAGCTGTTTTTT. Protein sequence: CASRRGLAANTGELFF.

V and J are TRBV28 and TRBJ2-4; tentatively, D is TRBD2 (6 bases). Germline-derived CDR1 and CDR2 are MDHEN and SYDVKM. CDR3 size: 15 residues. Trimming took 5 bases from V and 3 from J, leaving 14 bases between them. The CDR3 DNA reads TGTGCCAGCAGTCCCCTAGGAGGGGTCAAAAACATTCAGTACTTC. Translation: CASSPLGGVKNIQYF. Combining the CDR3 with reference TRBV28 and TRBJ2-4 gives the whole variable domain DVKVTQSSRYLVKRTGEKVFLECVQDMDHENMFWYRQDPGLGLRLIYFSYDVKMKEKGDIPEGYSVSREKKERFSLILESASTNQTSMYLCASSPLGGVKNIQYFGAGTRLSVL.

This chain joins TRBV13 and TRBJ1-2; 8 bases are a match to TRBD1. The CDR3 sequence is 13 residues long. Trimming at V came to 5 bases and at J to 3 bases, leaving 2 bases not matched to a gene. CDR1 is PRHDT, CDR2 FYEKMQ, per germline (reference sequence). The chain's CDR3 is CASSLQGDYGYTF. Written as DNA, the CDR3 is TGTGCCAGCAGCCTACAGGGGGACTATGGCTACACCTTC.